Below, 22 T cell receptor beta chains from the same sample are listed, as sequenced in a study of control samples from healthy donors and cancer patients. Measured with immunoSEQ multiplex PCR; TCRdb has only the in-frame clones, and not every one. The sample holds about 120,000 clones, 88% seen once. Input material: PBMCs. Receptor source: a woman aged 55-75 years with lung cancer.

The rearrangement uses TRBV29-1 and TRBJ2-3; 7 bases line up with TRBD1. This CDR3 contains 16 residues. The germline gives CDR1 SQVTM, CDR2 ANQGSEA. J gave up 0 bases and V 0 bases, and 6 bases lay outside the gene matches. This CDR3 is CSVEDLGQLSTDTQYF. CDR3 bases: TGCAGCGTTGAAGATCTGGGACAGCTTAGCACAGATACGCAGTATTTT.

This clone was counted a single time. This chain connects TRBV19 to TRBJ1-1; D unresolved. The CDR3 is 13 residues long. With 0 bases removed from V and 7 bases from J, the gap between germline ends came to 9 bases. The germline V gene encodes CDR1 LNHDA and CDR2 SQIVND (reference sequence). The CDR3, as DNA: TGTGCCAGTAGTATAGATCAACGGGTTGAAGCTTTCTTT. It translates to CASSIDQRVEAFF.

J is TRBJ1-2 and V is TRBV7-2; TRBD1 matches 8 bases. The CDR3 spans 14 residues. Losses at the gene ends were 0 bases for V and 6 bases for J; bases not matched to a gene: 3. The germline V gene has CDR1 SGHTA and CDR2 FQGNSA. CDR3 in DNA: TGTGCCAGCAGCTTAGCCCCAGGGGGCGATGGCTACACCTTC. Translation: CASSLAPGGDGYTF.

The CDR3 coding sequence is TGTGCCATCAGTGTCTCGGGACAGGGAGGCCAGCCCCAGCATTTT. Translated, it gives CAISVSGQGGQPQHF. V is TRBV10-3 and J is TRBJ1-5, with 9 bases matching TRBD1. The CDR3 loop spans 15 amino acids. The V gene's germline CDR1 is ENHRY and CDR2 SYGVKD. With V trimmed by 4 bases and J by 7 bases, 8 bases remained unmatched.

The J gene is TRBJ1-1, the V gene TRBV7-9; weak D call: TRBD1 (5 bases). Trimming removed 2 bases at V and 8 bases at J, with 21 bases between. The CDR3 is made up of 16 amino acids. Germline lookup yields CDR1 SEHNR and CDR2 FQNEAQ (reference sequence). The CDR3 DNA is TGTGCCAGCAGCTTAAATGTACGAGGGGCCTTCTGGGAAGCTTTCTTT. It translates to CASSLNVRGAFWEAFF.

The chain links TRBV27 to TRBJ2-7; TRBD1 agrees at 10 bases. V was clipped by 6 bases and J by 2 bases; unmatched bases: 10. Germline loops: CDR1 MNHEY, CDR2 SMNVEV (reference sequence). This CDR3 has 16 amino acids. CDR3 nucleotides: TGTGCCAGCAGATTCCCGCCGGGACAGGGGCCCTACGAGCAGTACTTC. The encoded protein is CASRFPPGQGPYEQYF.

The V call is TRBV3-1 (or the pseudogene TRBV3-2), the J call TRBJ1-5; 7 bases line up with TRBD1. V dropped 5 bases and J dropped 5; count of bases not matched to a gene: 6. This CDR3 has 14 amino acids. Per germline, CDR1 LGHDT and CDR2 YNNKEL (reference sequence). The CDR3 protein is CASSRGQLDQPQHF. The CDR3 coding sequence is TGTGCCAGCAGCAGGGGACAGTTAGATCAGCCCCAGCATTTT.

In regard to this clone: The junction departs from the called germline gene at one end, perhaps through a read error. The chain is built from TRBV4-3 and TRBJ1-1; TRBD1 aligns across 10 bases. Germline CDR1 reads LGHNA; CDR2 reads YSLEER. CDR3 length: 16 amino acids. CDR3 in amino acids: CASSHVPGQGNAEAFF. CDR3 DNA sequence: TGCGCCAGCAGCCACGTACCGGGACAGGGGAACGCTGAAGCTTTCTTT.

The chain links TRBV5-1 to TRBJ2-5; D possibly corresponds to TRBD2 (5 bases). CDR1 is SGHRS and CDR2 is YFSETQ in the germline V gene. CDR3 length equals 15 residues. V was cut by 2 bases and J by 0 bases, with 11 bases left in between. This CDR3 is CASSFGSGNQETQYF. CDR3 coding DNA: TGCGCCAGCAGCTTCGGGTCGGGGAACCAAGAGACCCAGTACTTC.

This sequence joins TRBV2 and TRBJ1-4, with D possibly being TRBD1 (5 bases). V dropped 7 bases and J dropped 11 bases, with 11 bases sitting between them. In germline, CDR1 is SNHLY, CDR2 FYNNEI. The CDR3 is 11 residues long. CDR3 DNA sequence: TGTGCCAGCACCCCCTGGGGGAAACTGTTTTTT. It codes for CASTPWGKLFF.

The rearrangement joins TRBV9 to TRBJ1-1, with 7 bases fitting TRBD1. The V gene end was trimmed by 4 bases and the J gene end by 4 bases; junction bases not matched to a gene: 7. CDR1 is SGDLS, CDR2 YYNGEE, per germline. The CDR3 consists of 14 residues. This CDR3 reads CASSQSPGGTEAFF. CDR3 sequence (DNA): TGTGCCAGCAGCCAGTCACCAGGGGGCACTGAAGCTTTCTTT.

The sample holds one count of this clone. The rearrangement uses TRBV21-1 and TRBJ2-1; the table names TRBD1, a call not compared with the DNA. TRBV21-1 is labeled a pseudogene. The CDR3 totals 15 residues. CDR3: CASSKAGTAYNEQFF. DNA for the CDR3: TGTGCCAGCAGCAAAGCCGGGACAGCCTACAATGAGCAGTTCTTC.

This clone turned up a few times. V gene TRBV2 combines with J gene TRBJ1-6, with no clear D. Germline CDR1 reads SNHLY; CDR2 reads FYNNEI. The CDR3 covers 13 residues. With 6 bases removed from V and 14 bases from J, the gap between germline ends came to 17 bases. The CDR3, as DNA: TGTGCCAGCAGGATGGGGATAGAGAAATCCCTCCACTTT. As protein: CASRMGIEKSLHF.

V usage is TRBV12-3 or TRBV12-4 and J usage is TRBJ2-2, with D perhaps being TRBD1 or TRBD2 (5 bases each). The CDR3 has 13 amino acids. Trimming took off 8 bases at V and 6 bases at J, with 13 bases between the two ends. The CDR3 here is CASSSPGPGELFF. CDR3 nucleotides: TGTGCCAGCTCTTCCCCGGGGCCCGGGGAGCTGTTTTTT.

This clone was observed a single time. This rearrangement joins TRBV7-2 to TRBJ1-4; D is unresolved. The germline gives CDR1 SGHTA, CDR2 FQGNSA. V was shortened by 5 bases and J by 8 bases, with 18 bases between the two germline ends. This CDR3 has 15 residues. The CDR3 nucleotides are TGTGCCAGCAGCCTGTCGGGGATTCAGGTCGAAAAACTGTTTTTT. Protein product: CASSLSGIQVEKLFF.

This chain uses TRBV11-2 with TRBJ2-7; D might be TRBD2 (6 bases). The CDR3 totals 12 residues. Germline V CDR1 and CDR2: SGHAT, FQNNGV. V was clipped by 5 bases and J by 4 bases, with 9 bases between them. This CDR3 is CASSPGEYEQYF. CDR3 nucleotides: TGTGCCAGCAGCCCGGGGGAGTACGAGCAGTACTTC.

This chain joins TRBV5-1 and TRBJ2-1, with D perhaps matching TRBD2 (5 bases). Germline V lookup: CDR1 SGHRS, CDR2 YFSETQ. The CDR3 runs to 13 residues. The V end was cut by 4 bases, the J end by 6 bases, with 11 bases between. The CDR3 DNA follows: TGCGCCAGCAGCACAGACCGGGGCAATGAGCAGTTCTTC. It is translated as CASSTDRGNEQFF. The full variable domain, completed using reference TRBV5-1 and TRBJ2-1, is KAGVTQTPRYLIKTRGQQVTLSCSPISGHRSVSWYQQTPGQGLQFLFEYFSETQRNKGNFPGRFSGRQFSNSRSEMNVSTLELGDSALYLCASSTDRGNEQFFGPGTRLTVL.

The J gene is TRBJ2-2, the V gene TRBV9, with 7 positions matching TRBD2. CDR1 and CDR2 from the germline V gene are SGDLS and YYNGEE. The CDR3 loop spans 15 amino acids. The V gene end was trimmed by 4 bases and the J gene end by 6 bases; junction bases not matched to a gene: 9. The CDR3, as DNA: TGTGCCAGCAGCCCTAGCGGAGGGATCCCCGGGGAGCTGTTTTTT. This translates into CASSPSGGIPGELFF.

The chain joins TRBV9 to TRBJ1-1; possibly TRBD1 for D (6 bases). This CDR3 spans 13 amino acids. V shed 3 bases and J shed 4 bases, with 10 bases lying between them. CDR1 and CDR2 (germline): SGDLS, YYNGEE. CDR3 coding DNA: TGTGCCAGCAGCGCCAGGGGTTCCACTGAAGCTTTCTTT. It translates to CASSARGSTEAFF.

A few counts support this clone. This chain uses TRBV4-2 with TRBJ1-2; D unclear. The CDR3 has 14 residues. The germline V gene encodes CDR1 LGHNA and CDR2 YNFKEQ. V was shortened by 0 bases and J by 4 bases, with 9 bases between the two germline ends. CDR3 amino acids: CASSQEQIFYGYTF. The CDR3 DNA reads TGTGCCAGCAGCCAAGAACAGATTTTCTATGGCTACACCTTC.

This chain links TRBV9 with TRBJ1-1; D ambiguous. V gave up 0 bases and J gave up 7 bases, with 13 bases separating them. The CDR3 covers 14 residues. The germline V gene encodes CDR1 SGDLS and CDR2 YYNGEE. In DNA, the CDR3 is TGTGCCAGCAGCGTAGGTGAGGCGAAGAGTGAAGCTTTCTTT. It yields the protein CASSVGEAKSEAFF.

The chain joins TRBV5-1 to TRBJ1-1; D may be TRBD1 (5 bases). CDR1 and CDR2 (germline): SGHRS, YFSETQ. V was cut by 0 bases and J by 4 bases, with 7 bases left in between. The CDR3 covers 13 residues. The CDR3 coding sequence is TGCGCCAGCAGCTTGGCACAGGCCACTGAAGCTTTCTTT. This codes for CASSLAQATEAFF. Full variable domain (remainder filled in from reference TRBV5-1 and TRBJ1-1): KAGVTQTPRYLIKTRGQQVTLSCSPISGHRSVSWYQQTPGQGLQFLFEYFSETQRNKGNFPGRFSGRQFSNSRSEMNVSTLELGDSALYLCASSLAQATEAFFGQGTRLTVV.